This T cell receptor beta chain stems from a study of blood T cell repertoires in COVID-19 (TCRdb year 2020). In the study overall: The collaborator samples originated in the United States, Italy and Spain and spanned the acute and convalescent phases of COVID-19. The prospective study material was composed of cDNA or gDNA derived from T cells, B-cell-depleted T cells, or PBMCs. Deeply sampled blood TCRbeta repertoires from subjects exposed to, actively infected with, or recovered from COVID-19 were included in the dataset. The repertoires were made available in a free public database intended to serve as a resource for research on the immune response to SARS-CoV-2. The samples were drawn from the first 160 participants of the ongoing ImmuneRACE study and from 1,254 subjects provided by 6 global collaborators. The sample metadata nearly always contained a de-identified subject ID, COVID-19 status, age in years and sex. Where available, HLA class I and class II types were taken from metadata supplied by the sample provider and were not determined by assay-based typing. Findings and caveats that apply to the study as a whole: The quantity of clinical and demographic metadata differed by source and by participant and was supplied without curation.

As for this clone: It lacks a known antigen. It has no much larger one-base neighbor in the sample; base qualities were not kept.

TCRbeta CDR3 regions were amplified from genomic DNA by means of the immunoSEQ Assay, a bias-controlled multiplex PCR. The paper's data handling went like this. Within the assay, amplification of reference gene primers was used to estimate how many nucleated cells each sample contained. To quantify the absolute abundance of each unique TCRbeta CDR3 rearrangement, sequence reads were collapsed and filtered. For each sample, productive Simpson clonality was calculated as the square root of Simpson's diversity index across productive rearrangements. TCRdb retrieved this table from immuneACCESS and kept in-frame rearrangements only. Not all clones are present; in checked studies, unresolved V genes account for under half, and no reason is known for the remainder. V and J calls and clone size are copied from that table; D and trimming were computed from the DNA. This sample has fewer than 400,000 clones in its table, and about 87% of those were observed once. Of the sample, 10% is held by the ten largest clones.

Enrolling through a virtual design, the prospective study's participants ranged in age from roughly 18 to 89 years and lived across roughly 24 United States geographic areas. In the prospective study, participants were assigned to cohorts based on the clinical history participants reported in a screening survey and a study questionnaire. For ImmuneRACE Cohort 3, a participant was defined as recovered based on two consecutive negative NP/OP PCR tests, clearance by a healthcare professional, or resolution of symptoms. Each participant in the prospective study had whole blood, serum and a nasopharyngeal or oropharyngeal swab collected by mobile phlebotomists. Prospective study participants could optionally give additional blood draws and questionnaires over an approximately 2-month period. Before DNA extraction, blood samples from the prospective study were shipped at room temperature or frozen. The germline V gene sets CDR1 to SGHAT and CDR2 to FQNNGV. V is cut by 5 bases and J by 6 bases, and the space between the germline ends is 13 bases. Measured from the cysteine to the phenylalanine, the CDR3 is 13 residues long. The sequence is cut down to CDR3 DNA, 39 bases in frame from base 1.

Recombination joined TRBV11-2 with TRBJ1-1, with the D gene not clear enough to name. The clonotype was recovered from a woman aged 50 to 65 who had recovered from COVID-19. Sequences were obtained from PBMCs or T cells enriched from blood (not recorded which). The DNA sequence is TGTGCCAGCAGCACGCCTCCAGTGGCTGAAGCTTTCTTT. The encoded protein is CASSTPPVAEAFF.